This TCR beta chain emerged from a study of blood T cell repertoires in COVID-19. CDR3 length: 15 amino acids. V lost 3 bases to trimming and J lost 3 bases, with 13 bases between them. Germline V gene sequence: CDR1 KGHDR, CDR2 SFDVKD. Assay used: immunoSEQ multiplex PCR; TCRdb lists only in-frame clones, some missing. The top ten hold 7.6% of the sample, which has 100,000 to 120,000 clones, 70% to 80% seen once. Sequenced material: peripheral blood. This clonotype was obtained from an older woman with acute or convalescent COVID-19. The V call is TRBV24-1, the J call TRBJ2-5, with D possibly being TRBD2 (5 bases). Written as DNA, the CDR3 is TGTGCCACCAGTGATCCCGTACGGGGAAAAGAGACCCAGTACTTC. It translates to CATSDPVRGKETQYF.